Below are 11 T cell receptor beta chains sequenced from a single sample in a study of blood T cell repertoires in COVID-19. Sequencing used immunoSEQ multiplex PCR; TCRdb keeps in-frame clones, though not all of them. This table has 100,000 or so clones, 91% appearing once. The sequenced sample was peripheral blood. These receptors were obtained from a man aged 18 to 29 with acute or convalescent COVID-19.

This chain uses TRBV9 with TRBJ2-1; TRBD2 matches 8 bases. V trimming: 4 bases; J trimming: 9 bases; junction bases outside the gene matches: 9. Germline assignment: CDR1 SGDLS and CDR2 YYNGEE. The CDR3 is 14 residues long. For the CDR3, the DNA is TGTGCCAGCAGCATCAATCCGGGAGGGTCTGAGCAGTTCTTC. Amino acids: CASSINPGGSEQFF.

The gene calls are TRBV18 and TRBJ1-2; the D is unclear. In germline, CDR1 is KGHSH, CDR2 LQKENI. This CDR3 has 15 amino acids. Trimming took off 2 bases at V and 3 bases at J, with 13 bases between the two ends. The CDR3 here is CASSPYSDSYYGYTF. CDR3 nucleotide sequence: TGTGCCAGCTCACCATACTCGGACTCCTACTATGGCTACACCTTC.

V and J are TRBV5-1 and TRBJ1-5; 8 nucleotides line up with TRBD1. CDR3 length: 15 residues. V was clipped by 4 bases and J by 2 bases; unmatched bases: 5. The germline gives CDR1 SGHRS, CDR2 YFSETQ. The DNA for the CDR3 is TGCGCCAGCAGCACCGACAGGGGTGGCAATCAGCCCCAGCATTTT. It specifies CASSTDRGGNQPQHF.

The rearrangement joins TRBV6-5 to TRBJ2-7; D is ambiguous. This CDR3 spans 15 amino acids. Trimming pared 7 bases from V and 3 bases from J, leaving 19 bases between. Germline V CDR1 and CDR2: MNHEY, SVGAGI. The CDR3 bases are TGTGCCAGCAATCGTGGGCCAGGATCGGACTACGAGCAGTACTTC. Its protein product is CASNRGPGSDYEQYF.

The chain joins TRBV19 to TRBJ2-2; D uncertain. The CDR3 is 13 amino acids. Trimming took off 1 base at V and 5 bases at J, with 5 bases between the two ends. Germline V gives CDR1 LNHDA, CDR2 SQIVND (reference sequence). DNA of the CDR3: TGTGCCAGTAGTATAGCGTTGACCGGGGAGCTGTTTTTT. Its protein product is CASSIALTGELFF.

This chain links TRBV18 with TRBJ1-3, with D hard to call. Between the trimmed V and J ends, which lost 1 base and 0 bases, there was a span of 10 bases. The CDR3 is 16 residues long. CDR1 is KGHSH, CDR2 LQKENI, per germline. The DNA for the CDR3 is TGTGCCAGCTCACCACAAGAGGGTCTCTCTGGAAACACCATATATTTT. Protein sequence: CASSPQEGLSGNTIYF.

J is TRBJ1-1 and V is TRBV30; 10 positions match TRBD1. There are 14 residues in the CDR3. Looked up from germline, CDR1 is GTSNPN and CDR2 is SVGIG (reference sequence). CDR3 in DNA: TGTGTTCTTGGGGACAGGGGAATGAACACTGAAGCTTTCTTT. Encoded protein: CVLGDRGMNTEAFF.

The chain recombines TRBV7-6 with TRBJ2-1; D not resolved. CDR1 and CDR2 (germline): SGHVS, FNYEAQ. V shed 4 bases and J shed 0 bases, with 13 bases lying between them. The length of the CDR3 is 16 residues. The CDR3 sequence is CASSSPQMSSYNEQFF. Here the CDR3 DNA reads TGTGCCAGCAGCTCCCCACAGATGAGCTCCTACAATGAGCAGTTCTTC.

This chain links TRBV12-5 with TRBJ2-7, with D hard to call. Germline CDR1 reads LGHNT; CDR2 reads FRNRAP. V was trimmed by 0 bases and J by 4 bases, leaving 13 bases between them. This CDR3 has 15 amino acids. The CDR3 spells CASGLVHHKYYEQYF. CDR3 bases: TGTGCTAGTGGTTTGGTACACCATAAGTATTACGAGCAGTACTTC.

The CDR3 region is CASSPTGSRQGSYEQYF. The CDR3, as DNA: TGCGCCAGCAGTCCAACCGGGAGCCGGCAGGGCTCCTACGAGCAGTACTTC. The chain combines TRBV5-1 with TRBJ2-7; perhaps TRBD2 as D (6 bases). V was cut by 5 bases and J by 0 bases, with 21 bases left in between. This CDR3 contains 17 residues. CDR1 and CDR2 (germline): SGHRS, YFSETQ.

The CDR3 coding sequence is TGTGCCAGCAGCCCGGGACACCTAGAAGCTTTCTTT. Its protein is CASSPGHLEAFF. The V call is TRBV12-3 or TRBV12-4, the J call TRBJ1-1; D is perhaps TRBD1 (6 bases). Trimming cost V 6 bases and J 8 bases, with 13 bases left between them. The CDR3 covers 12 residues.